This TCR beta chain was recorded in a study of control samples from healthy donors and cancer patients. CDR3 size: 15 residues. The trim removed 6 bases at V and 7 bases at J, leaving 11 bases unmatched. CDR1 and CDR2 (germline): MNHEY, SMNVEV (reference sequence). Generated by immunoSEQ multiplex PCR, the TCRdb table keeps only in-frame clones and is missing some. In the table there are some 120,000 clones, 93% of which are singletons. The receptor comes from a man younger than 45 in good health. The gene calls are TRBV27 and TRBJ1-4; 7 nucleotides agree with TRBD1. The sample consisted of blood. This CDR3 reads CASSSKQGWVEKLFF. The DNA for the CDR3 is TGTGCCAGCAGCTCTAAACAGGGGTGGGTTGAAAAACTGTTTTTT.